The clone carrying this T cell receptor (beta chain) showed up many times. Antigen specificity is unknown. Per germline, CDR1 MNHNY and CDR2 SVGAGI (reference sequence). V lost 2 bases and J lost 4, with 11 bases in between. The CDR3 loop spans 14 amino acids. The sample comes from a study of T cells in Graves' hyperthyroidism and ophthalmopathy. Points from the study as a whole: Classification by a 13 V-J model distinguished ophthalmopathy from stable hyperthyroidism.

It was RNA transcripts that yielded the amplified TCR beta CDR3 regions. HTBI primers drove first-round RT-PCR of the TCR CDR3. TCRdb used MiXCR to reprocess the multiplex PCR reads, holding one entry per CDR3 protein. Seen here are around 450,000 distinct CDR3 sequences, approximately 14% observed once, and the top ten hold 7.5% to 9%. Sequencing was carried out using blood. The source is a woman between 18 and 29 years old with Graves' hyperthyroidism. The chain couples TRBV6-6 to TRBJ1-2, with unresolved D. The CDR3 DNA follows: TGTGCCAGCAGTTACGACACCAACTTCTATGGCTACACCTTC. This sequence encodes CASSYDTNFYGYTF.